This is a list of T cell receptor beta chains from one sample in a study of control samples from healthy donors and cancer patients. Using immunoSEQ multiplex PCR, the repertoire was profiled, and TCRdb retains in-frame clones only, with some absent. The sample lists approximately 100,000 clones; almost 90% were seen once. The sample comprised blood. The receptors come from a man aged 25 to 40 in good health. The CDR3 runs from the conserved cysteine through the conserved F or W. Fields, in order: J gene, clone size, D gene, V gene, CDR3 protein, CDR3 DNA. D genes are given only for firm matches. Expanded clones get a size class; other rows say once, few or many, or leave the size out.

J: TRBJ2-2
size: .
D: TRBD2
V: TRBV11-3
CDR3: CASSHRLAGPTGELFF
DNA: TGTGCCAGCAGTCACAGACTAGCGGGGCCCACCGGGGAGCTGTTTTTT

J: TRBJ2-2
size: .
D: TRBD1
V: TRBV11-3
CDR3: CASSLGRGQGLNTGELFF
DNA: TGTGCCAGCAGCTTGGGAAGAGGACAGGGGTTAAACACCGGGGAGCTGTTTTTT

J: TRBJ2-3
size: .
D: TRBD2
V: TRBV2
CDR3: CACRLAGDTQYF
DNA: TGTGCCTGCCGACTAGCTGGCGATACGCAGTATTTT

J: TRBJ2-1
size: .
D: TRBD2
V: TRBV9
CDR3: CASSVGPAGSNEQFF
DNA: TGTGCCAGCAGCGTAGGTCCAGCGGGAAGCAATGAGCAGTTCTTC

J: TRBJ2-1
size: few
D: .
V: TRBV27
CDR3: CASSLPPGPYNEQFF
DNA: TGTGCCAGCAGTTTACCCCCGGGCCCTTACAATGAGCAGTTCTTC

J: TRBJ1-2
size: .
D: .
V: TRBV7-7
CDR3: CASSLGMGTPIANYGYTF
DNA: TGTGCCAGCAGCTTAGGCATGGGGACACCGATCGCTAACTATGGCTACACCTTC

J: TRBJ2-1
size: once
D: TRBD1
V: TRBV12-5
CDR3: CASGKVPGQGAVEQFF
DNA: TGTGCTAGTGGTAAAGTTCCGGGACAGGGGGCCGTTGAGCAGTTCTTC

J: TRBJ1-6
size: .
D: TRBD1
V: TRBV27
CDR3: CASSLSGQGSGSPLHF
DNA: TGTGCCAGCAGTTTATCCGGACAGGGGTCCGGGTCACCCCTCCACTTT

J: TRBJ1-6
size: .
D: TRBD1
V: TRBV15
CDR3: CATSRDRGNSPLHF
DNA: TGTGCCACCAGCAGGGACAGGGGAAATTCACCCCTCCACTTT

J: TRBJ2-2
size: .
D: .
V: TRBV15
CDR3: CATSISGLGELFF
DNA: TGTGCCACCAGCATTTCAGGGCTCGGGGAGCTGTTTTTT

J: TRBJ2-7
size: .
D: .
V: TRBV6-5
CDR3: CASRPWWDPYEQYF
DNA: TGTGCCAGCAGGCCTTGGTGGGATCCCTACGAGCAGTACTTC

J: TRBJ2-7
size: .
D: .
V: TRBV19
CDR3: CASSPGPAHEQYF
DNA: TGTGCCAGTAGTCCGGGACCGGCCCACGAGCAGTACTTC

J: TRBJ2-1
size: .
D: .
V: TRBV7-9
CDR3: CASSLVGGTYNEQFF
DNA: TGTGCCAGCAGCTTGGTTGGGGGAACCTACAATGAGCAGTTCTTC

J: TRBJ2-5
size: once
D: .
V: TRBV30
CDR3: CAFRQPPETQYF
DNA: TGTGCCTTCCGTCAGCCCCCAGAGACCCAGTACTTC

J: TRBJ2-3
size: .
D: .
V: TRBV29-1
CDR3: CSAVTDEVTQYF
DNA: TGCAGCGCCGTCACGGATGAGGTTACGCAGTATTTT

J: TRBJ2-7
size: .
D: TRBD1
V: TRBV9
CDR3: CASSGGQGRAYEQYF
DNA: TGTGCCAGCAGCGGCGGACAGGGTAGGGCCTACGAGCAGTACTTC

J: TRBJ1-1
size: .
D: .
V: TRBV4-1
CDR3: CASSRLQDVAEAFF
DNA: TGCGCCAGCAGCCGTCTCCAGGATGTCGCTGAAGCTTTCTTT

J: TRBJ2-5
size: once
D: .
V: TRBV5-6
CDR3: CASSLPGPKDETQYF
DNA: TGTGCCAGCAGCTTACCCGGGCCCAAAGATGAGACCCAGTACTTC

J: TRBJ1-5
size: few
D: .
V: TRBV30
CDR3: CAWSVLSATASNQPQHF
DNA: TGTGCCTGGAGTGTACTTTCGGCGACAGCTAGCAATCAGCCCCAGCATTTT

J: TRBJ2-7
size: .
D: .
V: TRBV14
CDR3: CASSQDFRNTYSYEQYF
DNA: TGTGCCAGCAGCCAAGATTTTAGGAACACTTACTCCTACGAGCAGTACTTC

J: TRBJ2-7
size: .
D: TRBD2
V: TRBV28
CDR3: CASSLTLAGAYEQYF
DNA: TGTGCCAGCAGTTTAACCCTAGCGGGAGCCTACGAGCAGTACTTC

J: TRBJ2-7
size: .
D: .
V: TRBV7-6
CDR3: CASSLDAGFSYEQYF
DNA: TGTGCCAGCAGCTTAGATGCAGGGTTCTCCTACGAGCAGTACTTC

J: TRBJ1-2
size: .
D: .
V: TRBV28
CDR3: CASSFGSLGYTF
DNA: TGTGCCAGCAGTTTCGGCTCGCTCGGCTACACCTTC

J: TRBJ2-7
size: .
D: TRBD2
V: TRBV29-1
CDR3: CSVRTSGSSYEQYF
DNA: TGCAGCGTTCGGACTAGCGGGAGCTCCTACGAGCAGTACTTC

J: TRBJ2-7
size: few
D: .
V: TRBV2
CDR3: CASTQSYEQYF
DNA: TGTGCCAGCACCCAATCCTACGAGCAGTACTTC

J: TRBJ1-6
size: once
D: .
V: TRBV11-2
CDR3: CASSINPVFSPLHF
DNA: TGTGCCAGCAGCATCAATCCGGTATTTTCACCCCTCCACTTT

J: TRBJ2-1
size: once
D: .
V: TRBV20-1
CDR3: CSARGTAEQFF
DNA: TGCAGTGCTAGAGGGACAGCCGAGCAGTTCTTC

J: TRBJ2-5
size: .
D: .
V: TRBV28
CDR3: CASRKQGGETQYF
DNA: TGTGCCAGCAGAAAACAGGGAGGTGAGACCCAGTACTTC

J: TRBJ2-1
size: .
D: .
V: TRBV30
CDR3: CAWSPPGEQFF
DNA: TGTGCCTGGAGTCCTCCCGGAGAGCAGTTCTTC

J: TRBJ1-2
size: .
D: TRBD1
V: TRBV7-2
CDR3: CASSFRDRVSYGYTF
DNA: TGTGCCAGCAGCTTCAGGGACAGGGTTAGCTATGGCTACACCTTC

J: TRBJ2-5
size: .
D: .
V: TRBV11-3
CDR3: CASSSLWIAADSETQYF
DNA: TGTGCCAGCAGCTCCCTTTGGATAGCGGCCGACTCAGAGACCCAGTACTTC

J: TRBJ2-2
size: .
D: .
V: TRBV5-1
CDR3: CASSLMGRPNTGELFF
DNA: TGCGCCAGCAGCTTGATGGGGCGTCCGAACACCGGGGAGCTGTTTTTT

J: TRBJ2-3
size: .
D: .
V: TRBV5-6
CDR3: CASSPRGLDTQYF
DNA: TGTGCCAGCAGCCCCAGGGGTCTAGATACGCAGTATTTT